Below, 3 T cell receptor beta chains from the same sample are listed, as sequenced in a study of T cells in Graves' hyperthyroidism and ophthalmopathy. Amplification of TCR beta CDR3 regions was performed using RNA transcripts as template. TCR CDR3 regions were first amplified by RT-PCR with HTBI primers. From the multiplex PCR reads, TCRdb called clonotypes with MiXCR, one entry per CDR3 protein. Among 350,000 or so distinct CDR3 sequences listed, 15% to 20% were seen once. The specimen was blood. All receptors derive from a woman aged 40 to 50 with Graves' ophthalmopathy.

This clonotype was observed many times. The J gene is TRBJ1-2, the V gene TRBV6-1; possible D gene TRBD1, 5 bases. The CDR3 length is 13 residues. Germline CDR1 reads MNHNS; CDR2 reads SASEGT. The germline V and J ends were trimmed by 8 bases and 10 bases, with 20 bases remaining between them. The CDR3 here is CASFQGLGPDYTF. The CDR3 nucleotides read TGTGCCAGCTTCCAGGGATTAGGACCGGACTACACCTTC.

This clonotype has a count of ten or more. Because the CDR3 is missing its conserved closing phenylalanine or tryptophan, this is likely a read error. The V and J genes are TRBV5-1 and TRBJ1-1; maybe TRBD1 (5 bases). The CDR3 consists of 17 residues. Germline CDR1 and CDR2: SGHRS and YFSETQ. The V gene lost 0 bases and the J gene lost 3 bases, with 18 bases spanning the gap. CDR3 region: CASSLGPNWGRDTEAFL. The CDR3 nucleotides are TGCGCCAGCAGCTTGGGGCCCAATTGGGGACGGGACACTGAAGCTTTCCTT.

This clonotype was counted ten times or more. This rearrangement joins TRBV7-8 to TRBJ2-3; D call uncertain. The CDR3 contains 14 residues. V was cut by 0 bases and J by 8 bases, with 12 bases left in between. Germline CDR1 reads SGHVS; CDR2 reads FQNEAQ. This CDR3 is CASSLATTAATQYF. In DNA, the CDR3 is TGTGCCAGCAGCTTAGCCACTACCGCCGCTACGCAGTATTTT.